This passage covers 23 T cell receptor beta chains from one sample sequenced in a study of shared clonotypes between healthy human individuals. TCRdb keeps only in-frame clones here, not all; method: immunoSEQ multiplex PCR. The sample shows about 1,800,000 clones, roughly 94% of them seen only once. Naive-designated CD8 cells lacked CD45RO, were positively enriched for CCR7, and omitted terminally differentiated effector memory CD45RA+ cells. The sequenced sample was naive CD8+ T cells sorted from blood. Receptors originate from a man between 18 and 29 years old in good health.

The rearrangement links TRBV6-1 to TRBJ2-3; 10 nucleotides agree with TRBD2. The V gene's germline CDR1 is MNHNS and CDR2 SASEGT. J gave up 6 bases and V 4 bases, and 10 bases lay outside the gene matches. The CDR3 totals 16 residues. CDR3: CASSAWGSGGSDTQYF. The CDR3 DNA follows: TGTGCCAGCAGTGCGTGGGGTAGCGGGGGGTCTGATACGCAGTATTTT.

V usage is TRBV5-1 and J usage is TRBJ2-1, with TRBD2 identical over 8 bases. This CDR3 has 16 residues. Trimming removed 3 bases from V and 4 bases from J; junction bases left unmatched: 9. Per the germline V gene, CDR1 is SGHRS and CDR2 is YFSETQ. CDR3 DNA: TGCGCCAGCAGCTCTCCGGGGATAGCGGGGTACAATGAGCAGTTCTTC. Translation: CASSSPGIAGYNEQFF.

Comments on this clone: The sample carries other DNA sequences with the same CDR3. The chain couples TRBV9 to TRBJ2-5; perhaps D is TRBD1 or TRBD2 (5 bases each). The V and J ends lost 0 bases and 5 bases respectively, with 14 bases between them. The germline CDR1 and CDR2 sequences are SGDLS and YYNGEE. The CDR3 length is 15 residues. CDR3 sequence: CASSVAGGTGETQYF. CDR3 nucleotide sequence: TGTGCCAGCAGCGTAGCTGGGGGTACCGGGGAGACCCAGTACTTC.

The chain combines TRBV6-5 with TRBJ1-5, with D hard to call. Trimming removed 8 bases at V and 2 bases at J, with 10 bases between. Germline CDR1 and CDR2: MNHEY and SVGAGI. The CDR3 sequence is 13 residues long. The DNA of the CDR3 is TGTGCCAGCGGCGTAGGAGGCAATCAGCCCCAGCATTTT. This gives the protein CASGVGGNQPQHF.

The V gene is TRBV25-1, the J gene TRBJ1-1; D uncertain. CDR1 MGHDK and CDR2 SYGVNS come from the germline V gene. The CDR3 contains 14 residues. With 1 base removed from V and 7 bases from J, the gap between germline ends came to 13 bases. CDR3 coding DNA: TGTGCCAGCAGTGAATGTTTTTTGGCCGATGAAGCTTTCTTT. It specifies CASSECFLADEAFF.

For this clone: In the same sample, other DNA sequences code for this CDR3. This sequence joins TRBV2 and TRBJ2-7; TRBD1 is a possible D gene (5 bases). Germline V lookup: CDR1 SNHLY, CDR2 FYNNEI. This CDR3 has 13 residues. V gave up 0 bases and J gave up 3 bases, with 6 bases separating them. CDR3 sequence (DNA): TGTGCCAGCAGTGAAGCAACAGGCTACGAGCAGTACTTC. Its protein product is CASSEATGYEQYF.

The chain carries TRBV2 and TRBJ2-5; possible D gene TRBD1, 6 bases. V was shortened by 1 base and J by 4 bases, with 10 bases between the two germline ends. Germline values: CDR1 SNHLY, CDR2 FYNNEI. CDR3 size: 14 residues. This CDR3 reads CASSEEGVGETQYF. The DNA of the CDR3 is TGTGCCAGCAGTGAAGAGGGGGTTGGAGAGACCCAGTACTTC.

This sequence joins TRBV4-1 and TRBJ2-7, with 9 bases aligning to TRBD2. Germline CDR1 reads MGHRA; CDR2 reads YSYEKL. CDR3 size: 14 residues. V lost 4 bases to trimming and J lost 5 bases; unmatched junction nucleotides: 6. The CDR3 DNA follows: TGCGCCAGCAGCCTTAGCGGGAGCAATCACGAGCAGTACTTC. This sequence encodes CASSLSGSNHEQYF.

The rearrangement uses TRBV5-4 and TRBJ2-7, with 9 bases identical to TRBD2. Germline V gives CDR1 SGHNT, CDR2 YYREEE (reference sequence). This CDR3 contains 15 residues. The J segment lost 7 bases and the V segment lost 1 base, leaving 9 bases of the junction unmatched. CDR3 region: CASSLSGRSVEEQYF. The CDR3 coding sequence is TGTGCCAGCAGCTTGAGCGGGAGGAGTGTGGAGGAGCAGTACTTC.

In its sample, this clone was seen once. V and J are TRBV5-1 and TRBJ1-1; D not certain. This CDR3 region has 12 residues. V was shortened by 1 base and J by 3 bases, with 4 bases between the two germline ends. Per germline, CDR1 SGHRS and CDR2 YFSETQ. The CDR3 spells CASSLTHTEAFF. In nucleotides, the CDR3 is TGCGCCAGCAGCTTGACCCACACTGAAGCTTTCTTT.

The V call is TRBV27, the J call TRBJ2-7, with TRBD1 matching over 9 bases. Germline loops: CDR1 MNHEY, CDR2 SMNVEV (reference sequence). CDR3 size: 16 residues. V dropped 3 bases and J dropped 2; count of bases not matched to a gene: 8. CDR3 amino acids: CASSFLPGQGPYEQYF. The CDR3 bases are TGTGCCAGCAGTTTCCTCCCGGGACAGGGACCCTACGAGCAGTACTTC.

This clone has just one count. J is TRBJ2-2 and V is TRBV27; TRBD1 agrees at 10 bases. The J segment lost 2 bases and the V segment lost 5 bases, leaving 2 bases of the junction unmatched. The CDR3 length is 15 residues. Germline V gene lookup returns CDR1 MNHEY and CDR2 SMNVEV (reference sequence). The CDR3 reads CASSTTGGNTGELFF. The CDR3 nucleotides read TGTGCCAGCAGTACGACAGGGGGCAACACCGGGGAGCTGTTTTTT.

As regards this clone: The same CDR3 also results from other DNA sequences found in this sample. The chain recombines TRBV5-6 with TRBJ2-7; 7 nucleotides line up with TRBD1. CDR1 and CDR2 (germline): SGHDT, YYEEEE. This CDR3 region has 13 residues. V was pared by 3 bases and J by 4 bases, with 4 bases of the junction left unmatched. This chain's CDR3 is CASSSGTAYEQYF. The DNA for the CDR3 is TGTGCCAGCAGCTCCGGGACAGCATACGAGCAGTACTTC.

V and J are TRBV7-9 and TRBJ1-4, with 10 positions matching TRBD1. Germline values: CDR1 SEHNR, CDR2 FQNEAQ (reference sequence). The CDR3 totals 16 residues. J was trimmed by 8 bases and V by 2 bases; bases with no gene match: 8. The CDR3 reads CASSLWGQGNGEKLFF. The CDR3 DNA reads TGTGCCAGCAGCTTATGGGGACAGGGGAACGGGGAAAAACTGTTTTTT.

The genes are TRBV5-6 and TRBJ2-1; weak D call: TRBD2 (5 bases). V was trimmed by 4 bases and J by 0 bases, leaving 14 bases between them. CDR1 and CDR2 (germline): SGHDT, YYEEEE. The CDR3 totals 16 residues. The CDR3 DNA follows: TGTGCCAGCAGCGCGGGCTCCAAGGGCTCCTACAATGAGCAGTTCTTC. This codes for CASSAGSKGSYNEQFF.

A single count supports this clone. The J gene is TRBJ2-7, the V gene TRBV21-1; TRBD2 reflects the table's D call only, with no check against the DNA. TRBV21-1 is shown as a pseudogene. The CDR3 totals 14 residues. The CDR3 sequence is CASSSGRCTYEQYF. The CDR3 region has the DNA TGTGCCAGCAGCTCCGGTAGATGCACCTACGAGCAGTACTTC.

The rearrangement uses TRBV6-5 and TRBJ2-7; the match to TRBD1 covers 9 bases. Germline V gene lookup returns CDR1 MNHEY and CDR2 SVGAGI. This CDR3 spans 14 amino acids. V dropped 6 bases and J dropped 6; count of bases not matched to a gene: 9. The CDR3 spells CASSGTGNGGEQYF. The CDR3 DNA sequence: TGTGCCAGCAGCGGGACAGGGAATGGTGGCGAGCAGTACTTC.

This clone has a handful of counts. This specimen includes other DNA sequences encoding the same CDR3. The chain is built from TRBV27 and TRBJ1-1, with no clear D. Deletions cut 2 bases from V and 0 bases from J, with 4 bases between. Germline V gene lookup returns CDR1 MNHEY and CDR2 SMNVEV (reference sequence). The CDR3 has 13 amino acids. CDR3 sequence: CASSLGMNTEAFF. DNA of the CDR3: TGTGCCAGCAGTTTAGGGATGAACACTGAAGCTTTCTTT.

The chain couples TRBV11-2 to TRBJ2-1; no firm D call. This CDR3 is built from 13 residues. CDR1 is SGHAT, CDR2 FQNNGV, per germline. Trimming took 1 base from V and 4 from J, leaving 5 bases between them. In nucleotides, the CDR3 is TGTGCCAGCAGCTTAGCAGAGTACAATGAGCAGTTCTTC. It specifies CASSLAEYNEQFF.

This clone has a single count. The chain joins TRBV27 to TRBJ2-1; TRBD2 might be the D (7 bases). V was clipped by 5 bases and J by 8 bases, with 19 bases between them. Germline V gene lookup returns CDR1 MNHEY and CDR2 SMNVEV (reference sequence). There are 15 residues in the CDR3. CDR3 residues: CASSLLGGAGDEQFF. Written as DNA, the CDR3 is TGTGCCAGCAGTCTCTTGGGGGGGGCCGGCGATGAGCAGTTCTTC.

The CDR3 sequence is CASSQELRDLDTQYF. CDR3 nucleotide sequence: TGCGCCAGCAGCCAAGAGCTGCGGGATTTGGATACGCAGTATTTT. The rearrangement uses TRBV4-3 and TRBJ2-3; maybe TRBD2 (6 bases). The V gene lost 0 bases and the J gene lost 6 bases, with 13 bases spanning the gap. Germline V gene sequence: CDR1 LGHNA, CDR2 YSLEER. The CDR3 totals 15 residues.

The V call is TRBV27, the J call TRBJ2-3; 12 nucleotides line up with TRBD2. The germline gives CDR1 MNHEY, CDR2 SMNVEV (reference sequence). The CDR3 contains 16 residues. V lost 4 bases and J lost 6; bases outside the gene matches: 8. CDR3 DNA sequence: TGTGCCAGCAGTTCGACTAGCGGGAGTGGGGGGGATACGCAGTATTTT. Amino acid sequence: CASSSTSGSGGDTQYF.

This clone has only one observation. The rearrangement uses TRBV7-9 and TRBJ2-3; 7 positions agree with TRBD1. CDR1 is SEHNR, CDR2 FQNEAQ, per germline (reference sequence). Unmatched junction bases numbered 0, after V lost 8 bases and J lost 1 base. This CDR3 is 12 amino acids long. CDR3 coding DNA: TGTGCCAGCGACAGGGGCACAGATACGCAGTATTTT. Protein product: CASDRGTDTQYF.